Below, 3 T cell receptor beta chains from the same sample are listed, as sequenced in a study of shared clonotypes between healthy human individuals. Repertoires were generated with immunoSEQ multiplex PCR, while TCRdb's copy carries only in-frame clones and drops some. The sample holds a few million clones, approximately 95% seen once. The sequenced sample consisted of naive CD4+ T cells from PBMCs. Subset here: CD45RA+ positively selected. The receptors come from a man aged 18 to 29 in good health. Some clones in this sample may be carry-over from other donors' samples.

This rearrangement joins TRBV4-2 to TRBJ2-7; D uncertain. CDR1 is LGHNA, CDR2 YNFKEQ, per germline. The CDR3 spans 15 residues. Trimming cost V 0 bases and J 3 bases, with 12 bases left between them. The DNA for the CDR3 is TGTGCCAGCAGCCAAGATCGGGCGTTAAACTACGAGCAGTACTTC. Encoded protein: CASSQDRALNYEQYF.

Of note for this clone: Different DNA sequences within this sample yield the same CDR3. The rearrangement links TRBV18 to TRBJ1-5; 8 positions match TRBD1. The germline CDR1 and CDR2 sequences are KGHSH and LQKENI. With 3 bases clipped from V and 2 bases from J, the junction kept 6 bases outside the gene matches. This CDR3 spans 16 amino acids. CDR3 nucleotide sequence: TGTGCCAGCTCACCCCAGGGGGCGGGTGGCAATCAGCCCCAGCATTTT. It is translated as CASSPQGAGGNQPQHF.

The chain uses TRBV7-9 and TRBJ1-2, with 7 bases lining up with TRBD1. The CDR3 runs 15 residues. V trimming: 1 base; J trimming: 8 bases; junction bases outside the gene matches: 10. Germline lookup yields CDR1 SEHNR and CDR2 FQNEAQ (reference sequence). The CDR3 loop is CASSLGDSTLGGYTF. The CDR3 DNA follows: TGTGCCAGCAGCTTAGGGGACAGTACCCTAGGGGGCTACACCTTC.